This T cell receptor beta chain was retrieved from a study of T cell repertoires in cytomegalovirus infection (dated by TCRdb to the late 2010s). About the full investigation: Recently identified HLA-C-restricted CMV epitopes, whose presentation resists viral immunomodulation, were targeted by peptide stimulations together with well-studied HLA-B-restricted epitopes. The HLA type of each donor mattered for the analysis, because public TCR beta signatures pointed to carriage of CMV infection along with the matching HLA type. Study-wide conclusions, independent of this receptor: Carriers of CMV infection plus the relevant HLA type were discriminated by the cumulative frequency of public TCR beta family members in the study cohort and in an independent roughly 400-donor cohort. The ex vivo response was dominated by HLA-C-restricted CMV-specific TCR beta clonotypes, which also provided the single most frequent clonotype in two of eight donors.

In light of the paper, this sample's treatment or condition label describes: in vitro stimulation with specific CMV peptide epitopes to enrich CMV-specific T cells. TCRdb shows the sequencer as Illumina HiSeq 1500. TCRdb handled the public reads itself, with Q25 trimming in fastp and clone calling in MiXCR, and kept productive beta chains. One record per CDR3 amino acid sequence lists the most common genes and DNA. The sample yields around 900,000 distinct CDR3 sequences; around 32% were counted once. The ten largest clones add up to roughly 13% of the sample. Concerning this clonotype: What antigen it recognizes has not been identified. No quality values exist for individual bases; no much larger clone is one base distant.

CDR1 PRHDT and CDR2 FYEKMQ are derived from the germline V gene (reference sequence). Trimming removed 11 bases from V and 7 bases from J, leaving 21 bases between the germline ends. From the cysteine up to the valine, the CDR3 has a length of 13 residues. The CDR3 DNA has 39 bases and is translated from base 1. The material was cultured CD8+ T cells from PBMCs, obtained from culture after CMV antigen stimulation. The chain links TRBV13 with TRBJ2-7; a confident D gene designation cannot be given. This TCR came from a human donor in good health (CMV status not recorded). Some clones in this sample may be carry-over from other donors' samples. CDR3 protein: CAGQVGASGEQYV. DNA sequence: TGTGCCGGCCAGGTCGGAGCGTCCGGGGAGCAGTACGTC.